Listed below are T cell receptor beta chains from one sample, sequenced in a study of blood T cell repertoires in COVID-19. Clones were read by immunoSEQ multiplex PCR, and TCRdb kept only the in-frame ones, dropping some. The sample has roughly 200,000 clones, more than 80% seen once. The specimen was peripheral blood. The source is a woman over 75 with COVID-19, enrolled during active disease. The CDR3 runs from the conserved cysteine through the conserved F or W. A D gene is named only where the DNA matches it firmly. Clone sizes are given selectively: once, few, many, or a class where the clone is expanded.

TRBV19	NA	TRBD1	TRBJ1-1	TGTGCCACTAGAGGCCTAGGGGGCCGGAACACTGAAGCTTTCTTT	CATRGLGGRNTEAFF
TRBV4-1	many	TRBD1	TRBJ2-5	TGCGCCAGCAGCCAAGAGGGAACAGGGGGGGAGACCCAGTACTTC	CASSQEGTGGETQYF
TRBV9	NA	NA	TRBJ1-6	TGTGCCAGCAGCCCGGAGAGGTCACCCCTCCACTTT	CASSPERSPLHF
TRBV18	NA	NA	TRBJ2-2	TGTGCCAGCTCACCACAATCTCTAAGAGGGACCGGGGAGCTGTTTTTT	CASSPQSLRGTGELFF
TRBV6-5	once	NA	TRBJ2-3	TGTGCCAGCAGCCCAATGGGGGCAGCAGATACGCAGTATTTT	CASSPMGAADTQYF
TRBV24-1	NA	TRBD2	TRBJ2-3	TGTGCCACCAGTGATTTAGCGGGGAGGGAAGATACGCAGTATTTT	CATSDLAGREDTQYF
TRBV18	NA	NA	TRBJ1-5	TGTGCCAGCTCACAAGGGTCTGAGGGTCAGCCCCAGCATTTT	CASSQGSEGQPQHF
TRBV7-2	once	TRBD1	TRBJ1-4	TGTGCCAGCAGCTTAGCGCAGGGGGTTAATGAAAAACTGTTTTTT	CASSLAQGVNEKLFF
TRBV7-3	NA	TRBD2	TRBJ2-2	TGTGCCAGCAGCTTAGGGGGAGGGCTTTCCGGGGAGCTGTTTTTT	CASSLGGGLSGELFF
TRBV4-2	NA	TRBD1	TRBJ2-7	TGTGCCAGCAGCCCGACAGGGGAGGTCCACGAGCAGTACTTC	CASSPTGEVHEQYF
TRBV4-2	NA	TRBD1	TRBJ1-1	TGTGCCAGCAGCACCCAGGGTGGGACAGGGGGGATGAACACTGAAGCTTTCTTT	CASSTQGGTGGMNTEAFF
TRBV11-2	NA	NA	TRBJ2-1	TGTGCCAGCAGCTTAAATACAGGCGGATCCTACAATGAGCAGTTCTTC	CASSLNTGGSYNEQFF
TRBV6-5	NA	NA	TRBJ2-5	TGTGCCAGCAGGACAGGCGGGGGTGAGACCCAGTACTTC	CASRTGGGETQYF
TRBV2	NA	NA	TRBJ1-1	TGTGCCAGCAGTGAGGTAGCCGAGGTGGCTTTCTTT	CASSEVAEVAFF
TRBV5-8	NA	NA	TRBJ2-5	TGTGCCAGCAGCTTGGCGTGGAGCACTCAAGAGACCCAGTACTTC	CASSLAWSTQETQYF
TRBV3-1/TRBV3-2	few	NA	TRBJ2-7	TGTGCCAGCAGCCAAGAGGGTTGGGGGGAGAGCTCCTACGAGCAGTACTTC	CASSQEGWGESSYEQYF
TRBV5-4	NA	NA	TRBJ2-1	TGTGCCAGCAGCTTACGAGGTGTGGATGAGCAGTTCTTC	CASSLRGVDEQFF
TRBV12-3/TRBV12-4	NA	NA	TRBJ1-1	TGTGCCAGCAGTTTATATTCGGCGGTTGAAGCTTTCTTT	CASSLYSAVEAFF